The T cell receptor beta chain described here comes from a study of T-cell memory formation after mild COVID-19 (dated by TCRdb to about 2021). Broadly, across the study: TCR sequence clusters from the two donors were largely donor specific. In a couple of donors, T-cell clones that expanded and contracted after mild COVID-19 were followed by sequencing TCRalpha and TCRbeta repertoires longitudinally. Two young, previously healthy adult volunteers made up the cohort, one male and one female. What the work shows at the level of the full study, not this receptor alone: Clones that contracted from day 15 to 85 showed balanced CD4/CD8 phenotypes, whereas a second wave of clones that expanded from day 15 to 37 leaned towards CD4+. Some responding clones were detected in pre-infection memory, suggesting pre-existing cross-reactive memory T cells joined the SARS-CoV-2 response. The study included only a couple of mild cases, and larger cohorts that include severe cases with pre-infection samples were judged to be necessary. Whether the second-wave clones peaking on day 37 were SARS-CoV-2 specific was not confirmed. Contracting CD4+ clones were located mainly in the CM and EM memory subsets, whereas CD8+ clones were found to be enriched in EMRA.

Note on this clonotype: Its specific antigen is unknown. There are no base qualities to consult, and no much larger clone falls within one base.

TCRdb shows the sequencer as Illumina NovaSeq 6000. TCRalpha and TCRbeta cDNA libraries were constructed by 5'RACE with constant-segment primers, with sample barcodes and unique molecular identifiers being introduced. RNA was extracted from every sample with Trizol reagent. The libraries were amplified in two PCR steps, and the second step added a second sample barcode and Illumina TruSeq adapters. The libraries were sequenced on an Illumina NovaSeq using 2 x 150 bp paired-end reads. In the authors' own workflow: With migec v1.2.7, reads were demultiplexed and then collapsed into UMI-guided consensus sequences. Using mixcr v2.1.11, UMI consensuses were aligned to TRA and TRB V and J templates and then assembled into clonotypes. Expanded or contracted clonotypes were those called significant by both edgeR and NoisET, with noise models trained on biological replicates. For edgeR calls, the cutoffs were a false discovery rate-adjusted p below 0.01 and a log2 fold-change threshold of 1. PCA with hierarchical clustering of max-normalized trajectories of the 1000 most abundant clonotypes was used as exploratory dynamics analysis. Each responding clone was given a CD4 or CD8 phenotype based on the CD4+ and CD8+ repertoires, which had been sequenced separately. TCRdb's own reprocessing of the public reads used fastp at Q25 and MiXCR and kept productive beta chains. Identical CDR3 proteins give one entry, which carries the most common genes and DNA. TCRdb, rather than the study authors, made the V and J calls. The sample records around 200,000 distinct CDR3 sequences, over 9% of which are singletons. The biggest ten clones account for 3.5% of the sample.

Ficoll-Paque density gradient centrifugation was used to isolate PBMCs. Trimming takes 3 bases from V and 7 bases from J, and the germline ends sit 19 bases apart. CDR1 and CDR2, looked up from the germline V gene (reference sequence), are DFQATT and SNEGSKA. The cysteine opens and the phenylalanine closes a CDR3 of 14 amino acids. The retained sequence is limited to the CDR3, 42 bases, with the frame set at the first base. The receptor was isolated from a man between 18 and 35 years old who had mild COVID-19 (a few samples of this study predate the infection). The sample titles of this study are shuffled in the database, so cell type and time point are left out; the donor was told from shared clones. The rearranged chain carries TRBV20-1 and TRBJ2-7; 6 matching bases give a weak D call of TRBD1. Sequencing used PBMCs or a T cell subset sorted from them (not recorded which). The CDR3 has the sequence CSASPLWGQWEQYF. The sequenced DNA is TGCAGTGCTAGCCCCCTCTGGGGGCAATGGGAGCAGTACTTC.